This entry is about one T cell receptor (beta chain). There is no known antigen for this receptor. No much larger clone is present one base from it, and per-base qualities are unavailable. The CDR3 regions of human TCRbeta chains were analyzed by immunosequencing. In the authors' own workflow: TCRs in the repertoires were compared against a reference library of SARS-CoV-2-specific TCRs that had been generated with the MIRA antigen-specificity platform. Breadth was defined as the fraction of unique TCRs that were SARS-CoV-2-associated, and depth was defined as the fraction of total T cells that were SARS-CoV-2-associated. Using the MIRA data, every spike-specific TCR was mapped to the spike region that the TCR reacted to and assigned to either a CD4 or a CD8 class. Log10-transformed breadth and depth values were compared by one-way ANOVA with Sidak's multiple comparisons tests. TCRdb took over this immuneACCESS table, retaining in-frame rearrangements with V and J assigned. Such tables are incomplete; in checked studies, under half of the missing clones stem from an unresolved V gene, and the remainder is unexplained. From that table come the V and J calls and clone size; the DNA was used to work out D and trimming. Across this sample there are 120,000 or so clones, with 88% seen only once. The top ten clonotypes cover around 20% of the sample.

The sample's time point, from its label and the paper: baseline before first vaccination. The treatment or condition label corresponds to: meningococcal conjugate vaccine given as trial control. Vaccinee samples were obtained from the UK trials COV001 and COV002, which included a single-blind randomized controlled phase 2/3 trial of AZD1222 (ChAdOx1 nCoV-19) in healthy adults. Trial participant PBMC samples were collected at day 0 and day 28 after the second dose for TCRbeta chain sequencing. This sample was taken from a study of T cell responses to AZD1222 COVID-19 vaccine (dated by TCRdb to 2020 to 2022). Regarding the complete study: TCR sequencing covered over 230 trial participants: 200 to 220 given two doses of AZD1222 and 26 given two doses of MenACWY control vaccine. Trial participants were enrolled by age into subgroups of 18-55, 56-69 and 70-plus years, and around 140, 26 and 57 TCR-sequenced participants, respectively, were included in these subgroups.

General findings and caveats noted by the study authors: Spike-specific TCR breadth and depth rose significantly after two AZD1222 doses compared with day 0 and with MenACWY recipients. Most participants were white British and females outnumbered males, and the authors suggested that clonal diversity may have been underestimated. The 56-69-year group was small, and its depth increase did not reach significance, likely because of low power. The whole spike protein was spanned by vaccine-associated CD4 TCRs, and dominant responses were seen in regions 160-218 and 743-854. Only five or six AZD1222 recipients were SARS-CoV-2 seropositive at baseline, limiting conclusions about previously exposed vaccinees. Because no day 14 peak-response samples were available, repertoires were characterized only after the peak T cell response. Nearly half of unique spike-specific TCRs reportedly recognized epitopes outside regions mutated in the B.1.351 and B.1.1.7 variants.

The CDR3 contains 16 residues, cysteine and phenylalanine counted. Only CDR3 DNA remains: 48 bases, in frame from the first base. The CDR1 and CDR2 encoded by the germline V gene are SGHAT and FQNNGV. V gives up 1 base and J gives up 1 base, and the segment between their germline ends measures 11 bases. The rearrangement combines TRBV11-2 with TRBJ2-1; the D gene identity is not certain. The specimen was peripheral blood, collected on day 0 of MenACWY control vaccination. This sequence was found in an adult in good health. The CDR3 corresponds to CASSLGGGTSYNEQFF. In nucleotides, the sequence is TGTGCCAGCAGCTTAGGAGGTGGCACGTCCTACAATGAGCAGTTCTTC.